The 13 T cell receptor beta chains below were found in one sample sequenced in a study of regulatory T cells in long-lasting Graves disease. Arm-PCR of CDR3 regions and iRepertoire HTBI primers were used to build TCR beta libraries. TCRdb processed the multiplex PCR reads anew with MiXCR; each CDR3 protein has one entry. The data show approximately 440,000 distinct CDR3 sequences, with 15% to 20% seen just once and approximately 12% held by the top ten. The sample's time point: newly diagnosed GD, antithyroid drugs for less than 3 months. Construction of the TCR library relied on RNA isolated from PBMCs. This sample was also put to use in a study of T cells in Graves' hyperthyroidism and ophthalmopathy.

The starting material was peripheral blood mononuclear cells (PBMCs), obtained at new diagnosis, from a patient treated with antithyroid drugs. These receptors were collected from a man aged 35-49 years with Graves disease.

The V gene is TRBV6-1, the J gene TRBJ2-4; TRBD2 matches 9 bases. Germline CDR1 reads MNHNS; CDR2 reads SASEGT. V was clipped by 4 bases and J by 5 bases; unmatched bases: 9. The CDR3 length is 16 residues. CDR3 in DNA: TGTGCCAGCAGTGGTAGGGTAGCGGGAGAGGAAAACATTCAGTACTTC. Protein product: CASSGRVAGEENIQYF.

This clonotype was seen repeatedly, ten times or more. The V call is TRBV3-1, the J call TRBJ1-3; D may be TRBD1 (5 bases). The CDR3 runs 17 residues. Germline V gives CDR1 LGHDT, CDR2 YNNKEL (reference sequence). The ends were cut back, 4 bases at V and 0 bases at J, with 16 bases in the middle. CDR3 amino acids: CASSRGGQKVSGNTIYF. Here the CDR3 DNA reads TGTGCCAGCAGCCGGGGAGGACAAAAGGTCTCTGGAAACACCATATATTTT.

This clonotype has only a few counts. The chain couples TRBV10-1 to TRBJ2-4; D gene uncertain. The CDR3 sequence is 13 residues long. The germline V and J ends were trimmed by 6 bases and 10 bases, with 16 bases remaining between them. CDR1 WNHNN and CDR2 SYGVQD come from the germline V gene (reference sequence). This CDR3 is CASRECRCEIQYF. The CDR3 DNA reads TGCGCCAGCAGGGAATGCAGGTGCGAAATTCAGTACTTC.

The genes are TRBV5-1 and TRBJ2-6; no clear D. Between the trimmed V and J ends, which lost 4 bases and 1 base, there was a span of 15 bases. There are 17 residues in the CDR3. CDR1 is SGHRS, CDR2 YFSETQ, per germline. CDR3 amino acids: CASSPIKDGSGANVLTF. The CDR3 bases are TGCGCCAGCAGCCCTATAAAGGACGGATCTGGGGCCAACGTCCTGACTTTC.

The rearrangement joins TRBV6-6 to TRBJ1-6; TRBD1 might be the D (6 bases). Trimming took 0 bases from V and 7 from J, leaving 22 bases between them. The CDR3 loop spans 19 amino acids. Germline V gene sequence: CDR1 MNHNY, CDR2 SVGAGI (reference sequence). The CDR3 loop reads CASSYSGGGGSGLNSPLHF. CDR3 coding DNA: TGTGCCAGCAGTTACTCGGGAGGAGGGGGATCTGGTCTGAATTCACCCCTCCACTTT.

The table lists this clonotype with many counts. This rearrangement joins TRBV7-6 to TRBJ2-7, with 7 bases that match TRBD1. The CDR3 runs 11 residues. Trimming at V came to 5 bases and at J to 7 bases, leaving 2 bases not matched to a gene. CDR1 SGHVS and CDR2 FNYEAQ come from the germline V gene. CDR3 residues: CASSKGAEQYF. Written as DNA, the CDR3 is TGTGCCAGCAGCAAGGGGGCTGAGCAGTACTTC.

This clonotype was picked up many times. This chain connects TRBV12-3 or TRBV12-4 to TRBJ2-3, with 10 bases matching TRBD2. V dropped 5 bases and J dropped 6; count of bases not matched to a gene: 11. The CDR3 is 16 residues long. CDR3 nucleotide sequence: TGTGCCAGCAGTCCCGGTCTAGCGGGAGCTATTGATACGCAGTATTTT. Translating gives CASSPGLAGAIDTQYF.

This clonotype was counted a few times. This chain connects TRBV19 to TRBJ2-3; no reliable D call. This CDR3 is built from 14 residues. V dropped 5 bases and J dropped 4 bases, with 13 bases sitting between them. Germline loops: CDR1 LNHDA, CDR2 SQIVND (reference sequence). This CDR3 is CASSVGRVADTQYF. The CDR3 DNA reads as TGTGCCAGTAGTGTCGGCCGAGTTGCAGATACGCAGTATTTT.

V and J are TRBV12-3 or TRBV12-4 and TRBJ2-2; D is perhaps TRBD1 or TRBD2 (5 bases each). The CDR3 is 19 residues long. With 7 bases removed from V and 0 bases from J, the gap between germline ends came to 24 bases. The CDR3 nucleotides are TGTGCCAGCATCTCTGGGACGGGGAAAGTACACGCGAACACCGGGGAGCTGTTTTTT. Translated: CASISGTGKVHANTGELFF.

The V and J genes are TRBV6-2 or TRBV6-3 and TRBJ2-3, with D possibly being TRBD1 (5 bases). CDR3 size: 14 residues. Germline CDR1 is MNHEY and CDR2 is SVGEGT. V gave up 7 bases and J gave up 0 bases, with 11 bases separating them. The CDR3 nucleotides are TGTGCCAGCATCCGCGACAGTAGCACAGATACGCAGTATTTT. This translates into CASIRDSSTDTQYF.

The chain combines TRBV6-1 with TRBJ2-7; D ambiguous. Deletions cut 6 bases from V and 3 bases from J, with 18 bases between. Germline V gene lookup returns CDR1 MNHNS and CDR2 SASEGT. The CDR3 is 15 amino acids. The CDR3: CASSPEADPYYEQYF. The CDR3 DNA is TGTGCCAGCAGCCCCGAGGCGGACCCTTACTACGAGCAGTACTTC.

This clonotype was detected ten times or more. V is TRBV28 and J is TRBJ1-2; D is uncertain. CDR3 size: 13 residues. Germline CDR1 reads MDHEN; CDR2 reads SYDVKM. V was trimmed by 6 bases and J by 6 bases, leaving 14 bases between them. CDR3 region: CASRGRGRNGYTF. CDR3 nucleotide sequence: TGTGCCAGCAGGGGCCGCGGACGGAATGGCTACACCTTC.

This clonotype has a count of ten or more. V is TRBV3-1 and J is TRBJ2-4; D is ambiguous. Between the trimmed V and J ends, which lost 2 bases and 7 bases, there was a span of 9 bases. Germline-derived CDR1 and CDR2 are LGHDT and YNNKEL (reference sequence). The CDR3 has 13 amino acids. The CDR3 loop is CASSQRSGNIQYF. CDR3 nucleotide sequence: TGTGCCAGCAGCCAAAGATCTGGGAACATTCAGTACTTC.